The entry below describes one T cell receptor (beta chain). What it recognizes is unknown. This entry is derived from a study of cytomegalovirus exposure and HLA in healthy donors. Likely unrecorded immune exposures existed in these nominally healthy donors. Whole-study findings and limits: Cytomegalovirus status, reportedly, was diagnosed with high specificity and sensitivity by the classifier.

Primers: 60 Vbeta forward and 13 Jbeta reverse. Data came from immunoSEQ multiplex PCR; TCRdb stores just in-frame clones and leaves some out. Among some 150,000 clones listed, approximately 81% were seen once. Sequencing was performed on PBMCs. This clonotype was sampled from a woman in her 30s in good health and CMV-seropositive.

CDR3 coding DNA: TGTGCCAGCAGCTTAGTTATGACAGGGGGCACAGATACGCAGTATTTT. Translated: CASSLVMTGGTDTQYF. The rearrangement links TRBV7-8 to TRBJ2-3; TRBD1 agrees at 8 bases. From germline, CDR1 is SGHVS and CDR2 FQNEAQ. The V gene end was trimmed by 1 base and the J gene end by 1 base; junction bases not matched to a gene: 4. The length of the CDR3 is 16 residues.